The rows below give T cell receptor beta chains drawn from one sample of a study of blood T cell repertoires in COVID-19. Using immunoSEQ multiplex PCR, the repertoire was profiled, and TCRdb retains in-frame clones only, with some absent. The sample includes 110,000 to 150,000 clones, approximately 91% seen only once; the top ten take 10%. Sequencing used peripheral blood. These receptors were taken from a man aged 45-65 years with active or convalescent COVID-19. Both conserved end residues are part of each CDR3. A D gene is named only where the DNA matches it firmly. Size is omitted from some rows. Given values are once, few, many or a class for expanded clones.

J gene	V gene	D gene	clone size	CDR3 DNA	CDR3 protein
TRBJ1-3	TRBV3-1/TRBV3-2	TRBD1	once	TGTGCCAGCAGCCGGGACAGGGGGCGAGGGAACACCATATATTTT	CASSRDRGRGNTIYF
TRBJ2-3	TRBV23-1	-	-	TGCGCCAGCAGTCAAAGGGAGTTGGAGTGGGGCACAGATACGCAGTATTTT	CASSQRELEWGTDTQYF
TRBJ2-1	TRBV9	TRBD2	-	TGTGCCAGCAGCCCTTCCGGGACTACTATCTACAATGAGCAGTTCTTC	CASSPSGTTIYNEQFF
TRBJ2-1	TRBV6-6	TRBD2	-	TGTGCCAGCAGTTACTCGGCTAGCGGAGGCTACAATGAGCAGTTCTTC	CASSYSASGGYNEQFF
TRBJ2-1	TRBV7-6	-	few	TGTGCCAGCAGCTTCCAGTCCTACAATGAGCAGTTCTTC	CASSFQSYNEQFF
TRBJ1-5	TRBV19	-	once	TGTGCCAGTAGTATTTTTATGAGGGATCAGCCCCAGCATTTT	CASSIFMRDQPQHF
TRBJ1-1	TRBV7-2	-	-	TGTGCCAGCAGGGGGGGGTCAGGGTCCACTGAAGCTTTCTTT	CASRGGSGSTEAFF
TRBJ1-5	TRBV20-1	TRBD1	-	TGCAGTGCTAGTGCCCGGGACAGGGGCGCCTATAGCAATCAGCCCCAGCATTTT	CSASARDRGAYSNQPQHF
TRBJ2-1	TRBV4-1	TRBD2	once	TGCGCCAGCAGTCCGCAAGCCGGGTGGTTGCTCGGGACTAGCGGGAGCGGGAATGAGCAGTTCTTC	CASSPQAGWLLGTSGSGNEQFF
TRBJ2-4	TRBV2	-	-	TGTGCCAGCAGTGAACAGGCAGGCACAAACATTCAGTACTTC	CASSEQAGTNIQYF
TRBJ1-6	TRBV6-5	-	-	TGTGCCAGCAGGCCGGACACAAATAATTCACCCCTCCACTTT	CASRPDTNNSPLHF
TRBJ2-2	TRBV24-1	TRBD1	-	TGTGCCACAAGGGGACAGGGGGGTAGCACCGGGGAGCTGTTTTTT	CATRGQGGSTGELFF
TRBJ2-5	TRBV5-1	TRBD1	-	TGCGCCAGCAGCTTGGCAGGGACAGGGGGCGGAGAGACCCAGTACTTC	CASSLAGTGGGETQYF
TRBJ2-7	TRBV11-2	-	once	TGTGCCAGCAGACCCGACAGAATAGATCCCCGCGAGCAGTACTTC	CASRPDRIDPREQYF
TRBJ2-7	TRBV6-2/TRBV6-3	TRBD2	-	TGTGCCAGCAGTAGACTAGCGGCGAGCTCCTACGAGCAGTACTTC	CASSRLAASSYEQYF
TRBJ2-5	TRBV7-9	-	-	TGTGCCAGCAGCCCAGGGGGGCAAGAGACCCAGTACTTC	CASSPGGQETQYF
TRBJ1-4	TRBV6-5	-	-	TGTGCCAGCAGTTACAGCAGGGGTTATGAAAAACTGTTTTTT	CASSYSRGYEKLFF
TRBJ2-5	TRBV4-2	TRBD2	-	TGTGCCAGCAGCCCCCGCCGGACTAGCGTTGAGACCCAGTACTTC	CASSPRRTSVETQYF
TRBJ2-1	TRBV2	-	-	TGTGCCAGCACCCAGTCCTTTGTAGCAGTCACCAGTGAGCAGTTCTTC	CASTQSFVAVTSEQFF
TRBJ1-5	TRBV19	-	-	TGTGCCAGTAGTAGGGGGACATATAGCAATCAGCCCCAGCATTTT	CASSRGTYSNQPQHF
TRBJ1-1	TRBV18	TRBD1	-	TGTGCCAGCTCACCAGCGTCAGGGGGCATGAACACTGAAGCTTTCTTT	CASSPASGGMNTEAFF
TRBJ2-5	TRBV5-8	-	-	TGTGCCAGCAGCCCCGCCTACGGAGAGACCCAGTACTTC	CASSPAYGETQYF
TRBJ1-4	TRBV27	TRBD1	-	TGTGCCAGCAGTTTTAACAGGGGGGTTCGGGAAAAACTGTTTTTT	CASSFNRGVREKLFF
TRBJ1-6	TRBV28	TRBD1	-	TGTGCCAGCAGCCCGACGACAGGGGGCAACTCACCCCTCCACTTT	CASSPTTGGNSPLHF
TRBJ2-7	TRBV27	TRBD2	once	TGTGCCAGCAGGGGACTAGCGGGATTCTACGAGCAGTACTTC	CASRGLAGFYEQYF
TRBJ2-3	TRBV5-5	-	few	TGTGCCAGCAGCGGGCGCACCGGCACAGATACGCAGTATTTT	CASSGRTGTDTQYF
TRBJ1-1	TRBV25-1	-	-	TGTGCCAGCATAGGGGGAAACACTGAAGCTTTCTTT	CASIGGNTEAFF
TRBJ2-5	TRBV28	-	few	TGTGCCAGCAGTTTAGTGGTCAGGGTCCAAGAGACCCAGTACTTC	CASSLVVRVQETQYF
TRBJ1-1	TRBV6-4	-	-	TGTGCCAGCAGTGCCTTGTTCGGGAACACTGAAGCTTTCTTT	CASSALFGNTEAFF
TRBJ1-1	TRBV28	-	-	TGTGCCAGCAGTGCGGGCCCTCGATTTACTGAAGCTTTCTTT	CASSAGPRFTEAFF
TRBJ1-6	TRBV11-2	TRBD1	-	TGTGCCAGCAGCTTAGGACAGGGAAGCTCCTATAATTCACCCCTCCACTTT	CASSLGQGSSYNSPLHF
TRBJ1-2	TRBV7-2	-	once	TGTGCCAGCAGCTTCAGCGGAGGGTGGGTTGGCTACACCTTC	CASSFSGGWVGYTF
TRBJ2-4	TRBV5-1	-	-	TGCGCCAGCAGCTTTGGGGGGAACAAAAACATTCAGTACTTC	CASSFGGNKNIQYF
TRBJ2-3	TRBV4-2	TRBD2	-	TGTGCCAGCAGCCAAGATCGACTAGCCGGGTCGGATTTT	CASSQDRLAGSDF
TRBJ2-1	TRBV11-3	-	once	TGTGCCAGCAGCTTAGGCCTAGGGGAGGAGTTCTTC	CASSLGLGEEFF
TRBJ2-3	TRBV14	TRBD2	-	TGTGCCAGCAACCGTCCGGGACTAGGTACAGATACGCAGTATTTT	CASNRPGLGTDTQYF
TRBJ1-2	TRBV20-1	TRBD1	-	TGCAGTGCGACAGGGTACTCTGGCTACACCTTC	CSATGYSGYTF
TRBJ2-1	TRBV4-2	TRBD2	few	TGTGCCAGCAGCCAAGGACTAGCGGACTACAATGAGCAGTTCTTC	CASSQGLADYNEQFF
TRBJ2-1	TRBV7-9	TRBD2	-	TGTGCCAGCAGCCCTTTTCAGATTCGGGCGCGGGGGAACTACAATGAGCAGTTCTTC	CASSPFQIRARGNYNEQFF
TRBJ2-2	TRBV7-3	TRBD2	few	TGTGCCAGCAGCTTAAGGGAGGGACCCCTGAGCACCGGGGAGCTGTTTTTT	CASSLREGPLSTGELFF
TRBJ2-7	TRBV10-3	-	-	TGTGCCATTTCTAGCGACAGCTACGAGCAGTACTTC	CAISSDSYEQYF
TRBJ2-7	TRBV10-3	-	-	TGTGCCATCTCCCTAACAGGGAACTCCTACGAGCAGTACTTC	CAISLTGNSYEQYF
TRBJ1-5	TRBV6-5	-	-	TGTGCCAGCAGACAGAATCAGCCCCAGCATTTT	CASRQNQPQHF
TRBJ2-3	TRBV11-3	-	-	TGTGCCAGCAGCCGAGGTGGACGGGACTTGGATACGCAGTATTTT	CASSRGGRDLDTQYF
TRBJ2-7	TRBV6-2/TRBV6-3	TRBD1	-	TGTGCCAGCAGTTACTCGGGACAGGGCGAGGTTGAGCAGTACTTC	CASSYSGQGEVEQYF
TRBJ2-1	TRBV10-3	-	-	TGTGCCATCAGCGAAAGCGTACGGAACAATGAGCAGTTCTTC	CAISESVRNNEQFF
TRBJ1-5	TRBV7-3	TRBD1	-	TGTGCCAGCAGCTCCCAGGACAGGGCGCAGCCCCAGCATTTT	CASSSQDRAQPQHF
TRBJ2-3	TRBV5-4	-	-	TGTGCCAGCAGCTTGGGAGCTTCTACCCGCACAGATACGCAGTATTTT	CASSLGASTRTDTQYF
TRBJ2-7	TRBV4-1	-	-	TGCGCCAGCAGCCAAGATCCGACTGAAAGCTCCTACGAGCAGTACTTC	CASSQDPTESSYEQYF
TRBJ1-1	TRBV27	-	-	TGTGCCAGCAGTCCCCGGACAGTAAACACTGAAGCTTTCTTT	CASSPRTVNTEAFF
TRBJ1-1	TRBV6-5	-	-	TGTGCCAGCAGTTACGGAGCAGGGCCGAACACTGAAGCTTTCTTT	CASSYGAGPNTEAFF
TRBJ1-6	TRBV11-2	TRBD1	-	TGTGCCAGCAGCCTCCGGACAGGGTGGAATTCACCCCTCCACTTT	CASSLRTGWNSPLHF
TRBJ1-1	TRBV7-3	TRBD1	-	TGTGCCAGCAGATCGACAGGGGAAGCTGAAGCTTTCTTT	CASRSTGEAEAFF